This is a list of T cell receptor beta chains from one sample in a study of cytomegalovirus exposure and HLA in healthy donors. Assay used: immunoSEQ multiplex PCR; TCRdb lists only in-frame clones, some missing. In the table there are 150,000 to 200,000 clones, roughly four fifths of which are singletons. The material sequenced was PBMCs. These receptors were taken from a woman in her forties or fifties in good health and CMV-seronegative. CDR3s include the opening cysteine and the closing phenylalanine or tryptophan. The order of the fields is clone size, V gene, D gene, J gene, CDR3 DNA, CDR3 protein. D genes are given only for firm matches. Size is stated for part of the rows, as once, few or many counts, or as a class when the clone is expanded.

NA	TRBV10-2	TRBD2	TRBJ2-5	TGCGCCAGCAGTGGTCCGGGACTAGGAGGTTCAGAGACCCAGTACTTC	CASSGPGLGGSETQYF
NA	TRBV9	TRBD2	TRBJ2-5	TGTGCCAGCAGCTTACTCCGGGAGGGAGGACAAGAGACCCAGTACTTC	CASSLLREGGQETQYF
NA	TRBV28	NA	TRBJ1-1	TGTGCCAGCAGTTTCTCAACAGCGGTTGAAGCTTTCTTT	CASSFSTAVEAFF
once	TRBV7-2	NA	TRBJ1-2	TGTGCCAGCAGCTTAGCCGTGTCAGAAATTGGCTACACCTTC	CASSLAVSEIGYTF
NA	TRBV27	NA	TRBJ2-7	TGTGCCAGCAGTTTACCAGGGGTCGGGTACGAGCAGTACTTC	CASSLPGVGYEQYF
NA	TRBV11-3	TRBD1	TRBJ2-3	TGTGCCAGCAGCTCGACAGGGGGCAGGACAGATACGCAGTATTTT	CASSSTGGRTDTQYF
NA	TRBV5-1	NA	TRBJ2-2	TGCGCCAGCAGCCTAACCCCGGGACACAACACCGGGGAGCTGTTTTTT	CASSLTPGHNTGELFF
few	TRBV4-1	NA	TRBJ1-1	TGCGCCAGCAGCCAAGATCTAAACACTGAAGCTTTCTTT	CASSQDLNTEAFF
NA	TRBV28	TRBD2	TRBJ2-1	TGTGCCAGCAGTTTACGTGGCGGGAGGGTGAATGAGCAGTTCTTC	CASSLRGGRVNEQFF
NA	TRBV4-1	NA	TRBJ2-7	TGCGCCAGCAGCCAAGTCGAAGCTGATACCTACGAGCAGTACTTC	CASSQVEADTYEQYF
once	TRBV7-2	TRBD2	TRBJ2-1	TGTGCCAGCAGCTCAGGTAGCGGGAGGGGGTACAATGAGCAGTTCTTC	CASSSGSGRGYNEQFF
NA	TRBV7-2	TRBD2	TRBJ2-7	TGTGCCAGCAGCTCGCTAGCGGGTAACTACGAGCAGTACTTC	CASSSLAGNYEQYF
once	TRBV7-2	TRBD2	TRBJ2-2	TGTGCCAGCACCGGACTAGCGCGGTCCGGGGAGCTGTTTTTT	CASTGLARSGELFF
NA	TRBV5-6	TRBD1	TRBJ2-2	TGTGCCAGCAGGTTGACGGGACAGGGATCGAACACCGGGGAGCTGTTTTTT	CASRLTGQGSNTGELFF
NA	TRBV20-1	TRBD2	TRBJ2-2	TGCAGTGCTACGGGAGGGGCCCGGCTGTTTTTT	CSATGGARLFF
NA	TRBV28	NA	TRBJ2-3	TGTGCCAGCAGTTCCTCTACCGCGGGGATTAGCACAGATACGCAGTATTTT	CASSSSTAGISTDTQYF
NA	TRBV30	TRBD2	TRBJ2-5	TGTGCCTGGGGGGGAACTAGCGGGGGGGCCCAAGAGACCCAGTACTTC	CAWGGTSGGAQETQYF
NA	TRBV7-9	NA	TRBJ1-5	TGTGCCAGCAGCTTTGGGCTTGGGTTATTCGAGCCCCAGCATTTT	CASSFGLGLFEPQHF
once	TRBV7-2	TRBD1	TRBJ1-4	TGTGCCAGCAGCCAGACCGGGACAGCTAATGAAAAACTGTTTTTT	CASSQTGTANEKLFF
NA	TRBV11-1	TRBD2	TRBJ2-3	TGTGCCAGCAGCTTAGGTTTAGCGGGATCCTATTTTCTCACAGATACGCAGTATTTT	CASSLGLAGSYFLTDTQYF
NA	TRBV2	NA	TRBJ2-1	TGTGCCAGCAGTGGAGTTTTTCGGGGGAGTGAGCAGTTCTTC	CASSGVFRGSEQFF
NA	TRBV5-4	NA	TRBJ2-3	TGTGCCAGCAGCTTGGCTGGTAGTTTGCCAGATACGCAGTATTTT	CASSLAGSLPDTQYF
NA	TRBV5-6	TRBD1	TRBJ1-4	TGTGCCAGCAGCTTCGCCCAGGGGGCGGGTGAAAAACTGTTTTTT	CASSFAQGAGEKLFF
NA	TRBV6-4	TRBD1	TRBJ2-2	TGTGCCAGCAGTTCCCAGGGGGCCAGGAACACCGGGGAGCTGTTTTTT	CASSSQGARNTGELFF
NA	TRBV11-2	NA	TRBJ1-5	TGTGCCAGCAGCTTAGTGCCCGGGAGCAATCAGCCCCAGCATTTT	CASSLVPGSNQPQHF
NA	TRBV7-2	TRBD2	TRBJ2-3	TGTGCCAGCAGGGACAACCTAGCGGGGTTTCGATGGGGAGATACGCAGTATTTT	CASRDNLAGFRWGDTQYF
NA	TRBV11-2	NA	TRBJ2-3	TGTGCCAGCACCCAAGTGACTGCTAGCACAGATACGCAGTATTTT	CASTQVTASTDTQYF
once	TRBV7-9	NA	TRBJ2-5	TGTGCCAGCAGCTTAGCGGGTTGGGAGCAGTACTTC	CASSLAGWEQYF
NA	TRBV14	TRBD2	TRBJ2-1	TGTGCCAGCAGCCCATGGGGGAGGGCCCCAGGCCATGAGCAGTTCTTC	CASSPWGRAPGHEQFF
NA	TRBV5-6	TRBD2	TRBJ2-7	TGTGCCAGCAGCCCAGCGGGAGCCTTCTACGAGCAGTACTTC	CASSPAGAFYEQYF
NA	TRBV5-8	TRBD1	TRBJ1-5	TGTGCCAGCAGCTTGTGGGGACGACAGGGGATTAATCAGCCCCAGCATTTT	CASSLWGRQGINQPQHF
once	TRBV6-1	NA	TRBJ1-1	TGTGCCAGCAGTGGAATTAAGGCGGAGGACACTGAAGCTTTCTTT	CASSGIKAEDTEAFF
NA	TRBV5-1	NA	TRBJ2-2	TGCGCCAGCAAACCAGTCGTCGCGGAGAACACCGGGGAGCTGTTTTTT	CASKPVVAENTGELFF
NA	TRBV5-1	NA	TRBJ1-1	TGCGCCAGCAGCTTGGACCCCCCGAGCACTGAAGCTTTCTTT	CASSLDPPSTEAFF
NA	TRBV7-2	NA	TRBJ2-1	TGTGCCAGCACCGTAGCGTCTAAGAATGAGCAGTTCTTC	CASTVASKNEQFF
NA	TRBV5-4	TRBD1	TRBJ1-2	TGTGCCAGCAGACGGACAGGGGGCCCCTATGGCTACACCTTC	CASRRTGGPYGYTF
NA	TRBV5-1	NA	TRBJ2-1	TGCGCCAGCAGCTCACAAATAGACTCCCTAGGGCAGTTCTTC	CASSSQIDSLGQFF
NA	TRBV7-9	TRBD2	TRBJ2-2	TGTGCCAGCAGCCGTCGACTAGCGGAGAACACCGGGGAGCTGTTTTTT	CASSRRLAENTGELFF
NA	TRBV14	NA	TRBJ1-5	TGTGCCAGCAGCCAAGATTTGGGGTGGATAGAGGACTTATATAGCAATCAGCCCCAGCATTTT	CASSQDLGWIEDLYSNQPQHF
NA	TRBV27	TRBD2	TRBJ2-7	TGTGCCAGCAGTTTTCGGCGGGGGGGAGGGCAGTACTTC	CASSFRRGGGQYF
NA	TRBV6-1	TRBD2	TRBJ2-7	TGTGCCAGCAGCCTAAGGCGGGAGAACTACGAGCAGTACTTC	CASSLRRENYEQYF
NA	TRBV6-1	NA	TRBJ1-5	TGTGCCAGCAGTGAAGCGCTTACCAGAGTTCGGGTAAATAGCAATCAGCCCCAGCATTTT	CASSEALTRVRVNSNQPQHF
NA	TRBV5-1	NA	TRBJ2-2	TGCGCCAGCAGCTTGGACAGGGCTGGCGGGGAGCTGTTTTTT	CASSLDRAGGELFF
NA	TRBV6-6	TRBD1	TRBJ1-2	TGTGCCAGCACCGGGACAGGGGTATATGGCTACACCTTC	CASTGTGVYGYTF
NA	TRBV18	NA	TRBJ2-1	TGTGCCAGCTCGCCAGAGGCGGGTGAGCAGTTCTTC	CASSPEAGEQFF
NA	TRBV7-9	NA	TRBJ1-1	TGTTCCAGCAGCGTGGGGGTCTTTGAGGGGGACACTGAAGCTTTCTTT	CSSSVGVFEGDTEAFF
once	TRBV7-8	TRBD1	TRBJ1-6	TGTGCCAGCAGCCTACTAGGCGGCGGGACAGGGTATATTTCACCCCTCCACTTT	CASSLLGGGTGYISPLHF
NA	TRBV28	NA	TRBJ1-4	TGTGCCAGCAGTCTTTGGACACTCGCAACTAATGAAAAACTGTTTTTT	CASSLWTLATNEKLFF
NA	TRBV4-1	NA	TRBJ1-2	TGCGCCAGCAGCCAAACCTCACATATTACGGGAGCCGATGGCTACACCTTC	CASSQTSHITGADGYTF
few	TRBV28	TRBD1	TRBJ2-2	TGTGCCAGCAGTTCAGGGTATTCGGGACAGGGCACCGGGGAGCTGTTTTTT	CASSSGYSGQGTGELFF